Presented here are 2 T cell receptor beta chains from one specimen sequenced in a study of blood T cell repertoires in COVID-19. Using immunoSEQ multiplex PCR, the repertoire was profiled, and TCRdb retains in-frame clones only, with some absent. The repertoire holds 150,000 to 200,000 clones, with more than 85% as singletons. Material for sequencing was peripheral blood. The receptors were sampled from a woman in her sixties or seventies with COVID-19, enrolled during active disease.

The rearrangement links TRBV3-1 (or the pseudogene TRBV3-2) to TRBJ1-6; 11 positions agree with TRBD1. The CDR3 contains 16 residues. Germline values: CDR1 LGHDT, CDR2 YNNKEL (reference sequence). V lost 6 bases and J lost 2; bases outside the gene matches: 3. The CDR3 loop is CASRAGQGAYNSPLHF. In nucleotides, the CDR3 is TGTGCCAGCAGAGCGGGACAGGGGGCCTATAATTCACCCCTCCACTTT.

This chain uses TRBV28 with TRBJ1-6; 8 nucleotides line up with TRBD1. This CDR3 region has 15 residues. The V and J ends lost 7 bases and 4 bases, in that order; junction bases with no gene match: 6. CDR1 and CDR2 (germline): MDHEN, SYDVKM. CDR3 in DNA: TGTGCCAGCATCCTCACAGGGGGTTATAATTCACCCCTCCACTTT. Its protein product is CASILTGGYNSPLHF. The variable domain in full, completed from reference TRBV28 and TRBJ1-6, reads DVKVTQSSRYLVKRTGEKVFLECVQDMDHENMFWYRQDPGLGLRLIYFSYDVKMKEKGDIPEGYSVSREKKERFSLILESASTNQTSMYLCASILTGGYNSPLHFGNGTRLTVT.